The 13 T cell receptor beta chains below come from one sample, sequenced in a study of blood T cell repertoires in COVID-19. Assay: immunoSEQ multiplex PCR; the TCRdb copy retains only in-frame clones and omits some. Found here are roughly 100,000 clones, about 86% of them singletons; the top ten hold 1.5% to 2%. Material: peripheral blood. Receptors originate from a man older than 75 with acute or convalescent COVID-19.

The rearrangement joins TRBV21-1 to TRBJ1-5; the table's D call, TRBD1, has no DNA check behind it. TRBV21-1 is a listed pseudogene. CDR3 size: 19 residues. The DNA for the CDR3 is TGTGCCAGCAGCAAAGTTTTGCCGTCTATACTCAGGGGCAATCAGCCCCAGCATTTT. Encoded protein: CASSKVLPSILRGNQPQHF.

The V and J genes are TRBV24-1 and TRBJ2-1; TRBD1 is a possible D gene (7 bases). This CDR3 contains 14 residues. Between the trimmed V and J ends, which lost 5 bases and 5 bases, there was a span of 12 bases. Germline V gives CDR1 KGHDR, CDR2 SFDVKD. The CDR3, as DNA: TGTGCCACCAGTGGCGGGACAGAGGACAATGAGCAGTTCTTC. The encoded protein is CATSGGTEDNEQFF.

This chain joins TRBV5-6 and TRBJ2-7; no firm D call. Germline assignment: CDR1 SGHDT and CDR2 YYEEEE. Trimming took 3 bases from V and 4 from J, leaving 8 bases between them. This CDR3 has 12 amino acids. CDR3 nucleotide sequence: TGTGCCAGCAGCTCGAGCAATTACGAGCAGTACTTC. It encodes CASSSSNYEQYF.

This clone was detected a few times. The chain combines TRBV6-5 with TRBJ1-1; maybe TRBD1 (6 bases). The V end lost 11 bases, the J end lost 5 bases, and 15 bases lay between the germline ends. CDR1 and CDR2 (germline): MNHEY, SVGAGI. There are 12 residues in the CDR3. CDR3 DNA: TGTGCCGCCAATAGGGGGGGGACTGAAGCTTTCTTT. Its translation is CAANRGGTEAFF.

V gene TRBV6-2 or TRBV6-3 combines with J gene TRBJ2-3; weak D call: TRBD2 (6 bases). Germline values: CDR1 MNHEY, CDR2 SVGEGT. Trimming removed 0 bases from V and 4 bases from J, with 8 bases in between. This CDR3 comprises 14 residues. The CDR3 DNA is TGTGCCAGCAGTTACTCTTGGGGGGCAGATACGCAGTATTTT. Protein product: CASSYSWGADTQYF.

This clone turned up a few times. The J gene is TRBJ1-5, the V gene TRBV28; D gene uncertain. Germline V gene data show CDR1 as MDHEN and CDR2 as SYDVKM. The CDR3 totals 14 residues. V was pared by 3 bases and J by 1 base, with 7 bases between. The CDR3 region has the DNA TGTGCCAGCAGTTTTCGGTTGAGCAATCAGCCCCAGCATTTT. Its protein product is CASSFRLSNQPQHF.

The rearrangement links TRBV2 to TRBJ2-1; 9 bases line up with TRBD2. The germline V gene encodes CDR1 SNHLY and CDR2 FYNNEI. The J segment lost 7 bases and the V segment lost 4 bases, leaving 8 bases of the junction unmatched. CDR3 length: 15 residues. This CDR3 reads CASSGLAGAINEQFF. CDR3 DNA sequence: TGTGCCAGCAGTGGGTTAGCGGGAGCGATTAATGAGCAGTTCTTC.

The CDR3 nucleotides read TGTGCCAGTAGTCCCGGACAGGGAGGATCACCCCTCCACTTT. This encodes CASSPGQGGSPLHF. V and J are TRBV19 and TRBJ1-6; 8 bases align to TRBD1. V lost 5 bases and J lost 10; bases outside the gene matches: 7. Looked up from germline, CDR1 is LNHDA and CDR2 is SQIVND (reference sequence). CDR3 size: 14 residues.

The chain carries TRBV6-5 and TRBJ1-1; no firm D call. CDR1 and CDR2 (germline): MNHEY, SVGAGI. The CDR3 is 13 residues long. Trimming removed 6 bases from V and 2 bases from J, with 10 bases in between. This CDR3 reads CASSRSFNTEAFF. CDR3 coding DNA: TGTGCCAGCAGCCGGTCCTTCAACACTGAAGCTTTCTTT.

The gene calls are TRBV28 and TRBJ2-6, with TRBD1 identical over 9 bases. Germline CDR1 reads MDHEN; CDR2 reads SYDVKM. The V segment lost 6 bases and the J segment 2 bases; nucleotides outside the gene matches: 2. The CDR3 extends over 15 amino acids. CDR3 protein: CASRTGGAGANVLTF. CDR3 nucleotide sequence: TGTGCCAGCAGAACAGGGGGCGCTGGGGCCAACGTCCTGACTTTC.

For the CDR3, the DNA is TGTGCCAGCAGTTACGTACAGTCCGGTGAGCAGTTCTTC. It is translated as CASSYVQSGEQFF. The V call is TRBV6-2 or TRBV6-3, the J call TRBJ2-1, with D unresolved. The V end was cut by 2 bases, the J end by 9 bases, with 11 bases between. The CDR3 consists of 13 residues. The germline V gene encodes CDR1 MNHEY and CDR2 SVGEGT.

V and J are TRBV5-6 and TRBJ1-1; no firm D call. V lost 0 bases, J lost 7 bases, and 16 bases lay in between. This CDR3 has 15 amino acids. The V gene's germline CDR1 is SGHDT and CDR2 YYEEEE. CDR3 nucleotide sequence: TGTGCCAGCAGCTTGGAAAACCGGGGTGACTTTGAAGCTTTCTTT. Translating it yields CASSLENRGDFEAFF. Variable domain in full (rest from reference TRBV5-6 and TRBJ1-1): DAGVTQSPTHLIKTRGQQVTLRCSPKSGHDTVSWYQQALGQGPQFIFQYYEEEERQRGNFPDRFSGHQFPNYSSELNVNALLLGDSALYLCASSLENRGDFEAFFGQGTRLTVV.

V gene TRBV19 combines with J gene TRBJ2-7; 8 nucleotides agree with TRBD1. V shed 4 bases, J shed 3 bases, and the junction held 8 bases outside the gene matches. Germline values: CDR1 LNHDA, CDR2 SQIVND (reference sequence). CDR3 size: 15 residues. CDR3 DNA sequence: TGTGCCAGTAGTAGGGGACAGGATTACCTCTACGAGCAGTACTTC. Its translation is CASSRGQDYLYEQYF.